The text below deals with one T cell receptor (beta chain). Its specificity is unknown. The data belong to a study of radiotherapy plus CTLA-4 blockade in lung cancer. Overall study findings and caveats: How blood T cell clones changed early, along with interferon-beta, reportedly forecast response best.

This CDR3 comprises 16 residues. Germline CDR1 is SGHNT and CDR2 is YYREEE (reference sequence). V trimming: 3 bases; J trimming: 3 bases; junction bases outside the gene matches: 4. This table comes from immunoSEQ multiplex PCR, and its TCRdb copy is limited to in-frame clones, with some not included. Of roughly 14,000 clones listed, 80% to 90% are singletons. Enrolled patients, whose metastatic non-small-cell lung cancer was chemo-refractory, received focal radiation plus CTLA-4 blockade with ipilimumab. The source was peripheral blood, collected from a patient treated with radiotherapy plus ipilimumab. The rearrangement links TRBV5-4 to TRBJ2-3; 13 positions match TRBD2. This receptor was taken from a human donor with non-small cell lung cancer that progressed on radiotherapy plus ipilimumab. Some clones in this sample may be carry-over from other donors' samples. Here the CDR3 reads CASSSGLAGATDTQYF. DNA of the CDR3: TGTGCCAGCAGCTCCGGACTAGCGGGAGCGACAGATACGCAGTATTTT.